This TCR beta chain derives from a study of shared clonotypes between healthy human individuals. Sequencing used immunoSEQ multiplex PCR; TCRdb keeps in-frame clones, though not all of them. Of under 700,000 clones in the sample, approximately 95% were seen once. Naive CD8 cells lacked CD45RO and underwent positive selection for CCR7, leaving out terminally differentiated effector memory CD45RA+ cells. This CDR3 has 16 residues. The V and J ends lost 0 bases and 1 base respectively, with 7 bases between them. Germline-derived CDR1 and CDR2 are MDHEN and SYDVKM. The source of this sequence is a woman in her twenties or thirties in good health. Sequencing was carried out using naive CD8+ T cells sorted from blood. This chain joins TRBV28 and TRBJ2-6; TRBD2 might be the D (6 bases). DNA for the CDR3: TGTGCCAGCAGTTTATGGGAGGGGTCTGGGGCCAACGTCCTGACTTTC. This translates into CASSLWEGSGANVLTF.